This TCR beta chain was sequenced during a study of cytomegalovirus exposure and HLA in healthy donors. Details on this clone: Its antigen is still unknown.

The CDR3 extends over 14 amino acids. The V gene's germline CDR1 is GTSNPN and CDR2 SVGIG (reference sequence). Trimming left V 6 bases short and J 3 bases short, with 17 bases between. PCR involved 60 Vbeta and 13 Jbeta primers. Authors' analysis steps: An analysis that came later counted 80 million or so unique TCR beta chains, roughly 11 million shared. Measured with immunoSEQ multiplex PCR; TCRdb has only the in-frame clones, and not every one. Clonal size and the V and J genes are those of that table, whereas D and trimming came from the DNA. Among approximately 210,000 clones listed, 60% to 85% were seen once. Study-wide results and limits: Available immune exposure information covered CMV serostatus only. Many donors carried some public TCRs, although rarity characterized most TCR sequences. In a later analysis, at a false discovery rate of 0.05, 16,951 TCR beta sequences matched HLA alleles.

This receptor was obtained from a girl aged 5-17 years in good health and CMV-seropositive. The genes are TRBV30 and TRBJ1-2, with D uncertain. Sequenced: PBMCs. CDR3 sequence reads: CACPRLDADYGYTF. The CDR3 coding sequence is TGTGCCTGCCCCCGTCTAGACGCGGACTATGGCTACACCTTC.